A single TCR beta chain is shown here with its context. As processed by the authors: Nucleated cell number was recorded as an estimate derived from reference gene primer amplification. Clones were read by immunoSEQ multiplex PCR, and TCRdb kept only the in-frame ones, dropping some. That table furnishes V, J and clone size, whereas the DNA furnished D and trimming. This table has 80,000 to 95,000 clones, roughly 84% appearing once. The data derive from a study of blood T cell repertoires in COVID-19. Overall study context: Acute and convalescent COVID-19 specimens originated in the United States, Italy and Spain. The cDNA or gDNA used as material had been derived from T cells, B-cell-depleted T cells, or PBMCs.

This CDR3 is built from 17 residues. Germline V gives CDR1 LNHDA, CDR2 SQIVND (reference sequence). Trimming at V came to 6 bases and at J to 1 base, leaving 14 bases not matched to a gene. V is TRBV19 and J is TRBJ1-1, with 7 nucleotides matching TRBD1. This clonotype was obtained from a woman older than 75 in a cohort sampled during active or convalescent COVID-19. The sample was peripheral blood. CDR3 sequence reads: CASSTDDRARGNTEAFF. CDR3 in DNA: TGTGCCAGTAGCACTGACGACAGGGCCCGCGGGAACACTGAAGCTTTCTTT.